This TCR beta chain originates from a study of T cells after posttransplantation cyclophosphamide (dated by TCRdb to 2016 to 2017). Regarding the complete study: Using TRB sequencing, the study followed how the T cell repertoire rebuilt after myeloablative bone marrow transplantation with posttransplantation cyclophosphamide given as GVHD prophylaxis. Antigen receptor sequencing was done on samples from a few dozen PTCy-treated patients and from approximately 15 related bone marrow donors of those patients. Blood from all 35 or so PTCy patients who had 1-year posttransplant specimens underwent TRB sequencing. In 3 patients, up to about 3 additional blood samples taken between 2 and 5.2 years after transplant also underwent TRB sequencing, as did pretransplant blood from 4 patients. Because TRA and TRB clonality were tightly correlated in 9 samples, subsequent TCR analyses were focused on TRB only. Public TRB sequences were searched against a database of over 3,500 sequences associated with responses to pathogens, tumor antigens, self-antigens and alloantigens.

The treatment or condition label of this sample denotes: high-dose cyclophosphamide on days +3 and +4 as single-agent GVHD prophylaxis. Patients in the PTCy group got busulfan and fludarabine conditioning, a marrow graft from a related or unrelated donor, and cyclophosphamide on days +3 and +4. PTCy-treated patients were drawn from a prospective multi-institutional clinical trial. Mononuclear cells from peripheral blood and bone marrow were separated by Ficoll-Hypaque density centrifugation and then cryopreserved. TRB sequencing used genomic DNA with the immunoSEQ assay at survey resolution or the hsTCRB kit. As for the original processing: The immunoSEQ software handled the initial read processing, while the LymphoSeq R package was used for the repertoire analyses. Clonality was computed as 1 minus normalized Shannon entropy, and a Gini coefficient was also calculated for each TRB dataset. To infer phenotypes in unsorted samples, TRB sequences from sorted subsets of the recipient or donor were mapped onto the unsorted samples of the same recipient. TCRdb holds this immuneACCESS table with in-frame rearrangements only. Some clones are missing; in checked studies, unresolved V genes explain under half, and the rest has no known cause. The D gene and trimming were derived from the DNA, and the V and J assignments and clone size from that table. Within this sample are 12,000 or so clones, with under 2.5% of them counted one time only. About 16% of the sample is taken by the ten largest.

Points on this clone: Its cognate antigen has yet to be identified. No much larger clone is present one base from it, and per-base qualities are unavailable.

From the cysteine through the phenylalanine, the CDR3 covers 14 amino acids. Of all the DNA, just the CDR3 is kept, 42 bases in frame from base 1. In the germline V gene (reference sequence), CDR1 corresponds to SEHNR and CDR2 to FQNEAQ. V is pared back by 3 bases and J by 4 bases, with 10 bases lying between the germline termini. The paper's findings and limits, for the study overall: Donor-recipient similarity was low at 1-2 months but increased during the first year, and donor CD8+ memory clones often dominated later blood repertoires. Across the approximately 46 patients, TRB clonality was highly associated with recipient CMV seropositivity and CMV reactivation, and diversity with PTCy was similar to that in the CNI/methotrexate controls. The TRB repertoires of T cells infiltrating skin or the GI tract showed only limited overlap with the TRB repertoires found in blood.

Sequenced here: PBMCs, sampled after allogeneic stem cell transplant with posttransplant cyclophosphamide. The receptor was isolated from a young adult male patient who received an allogeneic stem cell transplant from a related donor, was CMV-positive, and had no GVHD. Where a transplant has occurred, the graft donor may have supplied some of the T cells. The V and J genes are TRBV7-9 and TRBJ1-3, with the D gene not confidently named. The CDR3 loop reads CASSLGIAGNTIYF. Read as DNA, the sequence is TGTGCCAGCAGCTTGGGCATCGCCGGAAACACCATATATTTT.